These 8 T cell receptor beta chains share one sample of origin, sequenced in a study of blood T cell repertoires in COVID-19. Sequencing was performed with immunoSEQ multiplex PCR; in TCRdb, only in-frame clones are kept and a portion is missing. The repertoire has approximately 170,000 clones, 82% of them found once; the top ten carry 10% to 13%. Sequencing was done on a sample of peripheral blood. The receptors here all came from an elderly woman with active or convalescent COVID-19.

The genes are TRBV19 and TRBJ2-5; D is uncertain. CDR1 and CDR2 (germline): LNHDA, SQIVND (reference sequence). This CDR3 spans 13 amino acids. Between the trimmed V and J ends, which lost 3 bases and 1 base, there was a span of 6 bases. Here the CDR3 DNA reads TGTGCCAGTAGTATTCCAGGCCAAGAGACCCAGTACTTC. Protein: CASSIPGQETQYF.

The chain joins TRBV2 to TRBJ1-6, with D unclear. From germline, CDR1 is SNHLY and CDR2 FYNNEI. The CDR3 is 11 residues long. V dropped 7 bases and J dropped 9 bases, with 7 bases sitting between them. This chain's CDR3 is CASTVRSPLHF. The DNA of the CDR3 is TGTGCCAGCACGGTTCGTTCACCCCTCCACTTT.

The chain joins TRBV24-1 to TRBJ2-2; D call uncertain. V was shortened by 4 bases and J by 4 bases, with 9 bases between the two germline ends. This CDR3 comprises 14 residues. The germline V gene has CDR1 KGHDR and CDR2 SFDVKD. The CDR3 sequence: CATSEPRFTGELFF. CDR3 nucleotide sequence: TGTGCCACCAGTGAGCCCAGATTCACCGGGGAGCTGTTTTTT.

V gene TRBV23-1 combines with J gene TRBJ1-1, with 7 bases aligning to TRBD1. TRBV23-1 is noted as an ORF with a role that remains uncertain. CDR3 size: 18 residues. With V trimmed by 2 bases and J by 1 base, 13 bases remained unmatched. The CDR3 loop reads CASSQQTGYRRGNTEAFF. The CDR3 DNA reads TGCGCCAGCAGTCAACAGACAGGGTATCGGCGTGGGAACACTGAAGCTTTCTTT.

The chain couples TRBV5-6 to TRBJ2-3; TRBD2 is a possible D gene (5 bases). The ends were cut back, 4 bases at V and 0 bases at J, with 9 bases in the middle. Germline V gene lookup returns CDR1 SGHDT and CDR2 YYEEEE. The CDR3 spans 14 residues. In nucleotides, the CDR3 is TGTGCCAGCAGCCCGGACTGGAGCACAGATACGCAGTATTTT. It yields the protein CASSPDWSTDTQYF.

V is TRBV19 and J is TRBJ1-2; D is uncertain. The CDR3 consists of 15 residues. The V gene lost 6 bases and the J gene lost 4 bases, with 18 bases spanning the gap. The germline CDR1 and CDR2 sequences are LNHDA and SQIVND (reference sequence). CDR3 residues: CASSPGSSIIYGYTF. CDR3 nucleotides: TGTGCCAGTAGCCCCGGGAGTTCCATAATCTATGGCTACACCTTC.

V gene TRBV5-1 combines with J gene TRBJ1-4; D might be TRBD1 (5 bases). CDR1 SGHRS and CDR2 YFSETQ come from the germline V gene. Trimming shortened V by 1 base and J by 6 bases, and 10 bases separated the two germline ends. The CDR3 consists of 14 residues. The CDR3 protein is CASSLTPGYEKLFF. The CDR3 bases are TGCGCCAGCAGCTTGACTCCAGGGTATGAAAAACTGTTTTTT. Drawing the rest from reference TRBV5-1 and TRBJ1-4, the complete variable domain is KAGVTQTPRYLIKTRGQQVTLSCSPISGHRSVSWYQQTPGQGLQFLFEYFSETQRNKGNFPGRFSGRQFSNSRSEMNVSTLELGDSALYLCASSLTPGYEKLFFGSGTQLSVL.

J is TRBJ2-1 and V is TRBV11-1, with D perhaps matching TRBD2 (5 bases). The CDR3 runs 15 residues. The V and J ends lost 4 bases and 7 bases respectively, with 17 bases between them. CDR1 and CDR2 from the germline V gene are SGHAT and FQDESV (reference sequence). Written as DNA, the CDR3 is TGTGCCAGCAGCTCCCGGGTAGCGCGAGGTAATGAGCAGTTCTTC. Amino acids: CASSSRVARGNEQFF.